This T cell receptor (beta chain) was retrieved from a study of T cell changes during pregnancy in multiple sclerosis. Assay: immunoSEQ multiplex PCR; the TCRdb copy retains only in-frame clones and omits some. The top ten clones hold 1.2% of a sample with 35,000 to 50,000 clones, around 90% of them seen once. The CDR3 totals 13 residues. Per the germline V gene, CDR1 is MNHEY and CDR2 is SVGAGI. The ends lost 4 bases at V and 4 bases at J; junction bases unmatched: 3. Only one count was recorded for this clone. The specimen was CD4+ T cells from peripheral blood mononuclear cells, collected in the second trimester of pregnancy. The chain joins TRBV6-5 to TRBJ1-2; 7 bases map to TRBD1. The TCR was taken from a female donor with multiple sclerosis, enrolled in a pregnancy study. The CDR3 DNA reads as TGTGCCAGCAGTTGGCGGGACAGCTATGGCTACACCTTC. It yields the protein CASSWRDSYGYTF.